The TCR beta chain described here comes from a study of T-cell memory formation after mild COVID-19. V shed 6 bases and J shed 1 base, with 15 bases lying between them. CDR3 length: 15 residues. Germline V gives CDR1 MNHEY, CDR2 SVGAGI. Using constant-segment primers, 5'RACE produced TCR alpha and TCR beta cDNA libraries carrying sample barcodes and UMIs. One entry per CDR3 protein, called by TCRdb with MiXCR from the 5' RACE reads. Here the sample spans 250,000 or so distinct CDR3 sequences, roughly 18% being singletons. Overall study results and limits: Among clones contracting day 15 to 85, CD4/CD8 was balanced, whereas later expanders leaned CD4+. Among CD4+ contracting clones, most were CM and EM, and CD8+ ones EMRA.

To note about this clonotype: Its antigen remains unidentified.

The sequence derives from a man between 18 and 35 years old who had mild COVID-19 (a few samples of this study predate the infection). Cell type and time point are not known. J is TRBJ1-2 and V is TRBV6-5; TRBD1 is a possible D gene (5 bases). Sequenced material: PBMCs or a T cell subset sorted from them (not recorded which). The DNA of the CDR3 is TGTGCCAGCAGCTTACTTTCAGGGCATAACTATGGCTACACCTTC. Amino acid sequence: CASSLLSGHNYGYTF.